This T cell receptor (beta chain) derives from a study of glioma-infiltrating T cells. Remarks on this clonotype: One end of the junction fails to match germline, which may point to a read error.

The iRepertoire nested amplicon-rescue multiplex PCR amplified TCR alpha and beta CDR3s from RNA. Tissue mRNA or PBMC total RNA, about 90-400 ng, went into one-step reverse transcription and amplification. TCRdb itself ran the multiplex PCR reads through MiXCR, one entry per CDR3 protein. In the table there are approximately 12,000 distinct CDR3 sequences, about 30% of which are singletons. Germline values: CDR1 SGHNT, CDR2 YENEEA. The CDR3 totals 16 residues. Material for sequencing was glioma tissue, nonneoplastic brain tissue, or PBMCs (not recorded which). The chain employs TRBV11-3 and TRBJ2-3; D may be TRBD2 (6 bases). The TCR was taken from a human donor with low-grade glioma or glioblastoma, undergoing nonglioma brain surgery, or in good health (not recorded which). In DNA, the CDR3 is TGTGCCAACAGCTTAGGAGAGCGGGCCCGCACAGATACGCAGTATTTT. It encodes CANSLGERARTDTQYF.